Detailed here is one TCR beta chain. These data come from a study of T cell changes during pregnancy in multiple sclerosis. Profiled with immunoSEQ multiplex PCR; TCRdb holds only in-frame clones, not every one. This table has about 44,000 clones, 90% appearing once. Sequences were derived from CD4+ T cells from peripheral blood mononuclear cells, sampled before pregnancy. The clonotype comes from a female donor with multiple sclerosis, enrolled in a pregnancy study.

The CDR3 nucleotides are TGTGCCAGCAGCTCACAACCCGGGACAGGGAGCTATGGCTACACCTTC. Protein: CASSSQPGTGSYGYTF. This chain connects TRBV7-2 to TRBJ1-2, with 9 bases matching TRBD1. The V and J ends lost 4 bases and 4 bases, in that order; junction bases with no gene match: 10. Germline CDR1 is SGHTA and CDR2 is FQGNSA. CDR3 length: 16 amino acids.